The present T cell receptor beta chain was sequenced within a study of T cells in localized non-small cell lung cancer. Comment on this clone: Its cognate antigen is unknown.

Method: immunoSEQ multiplex PCR; TCRdb's copy keeps in-frame clones and lacks some. The sample lists about 91,000 clones; about 91% were seen once. Overall study results and limits: Investigators sequenced only a single tumor region, leaving heterogeneity possible. Out of the top 100 tumor clones, a median approximately 61 were seen in adjacent lung.

The clonotype originates from a man between 40 and 69 years old with stage I squamous cell lung carcinoma. Sequences were derived from peripheral blood, sampled before any cancer treatment.

The CDR3 DNA reads TGTGCCAGCAGCTTAGATGGAGAGACCCAGTACTTC. Residues: CASSLDGETQYF. The gene calls are TRBV11-2 and TRBJ2-5; D is uncertain. V lost 0 bases to trimming and J lost 4 bases, with 3 bases between them. This CDR3 comprises 12 residues. CDR1 SGHAT and CDR2 FQNNGV come from the germline V gene.